Included here is one T cell receptor (beta chain) sequence, with context. The target of this receptor is not known. No base quality values were provided; no much bigger clone lies one nucleotide off. Per the germline V gene (reference sequence), MNHNY is the CDR1 and SVGAGI is the CDR2. The CDR3 numbers 13 residues from cysteine through phenylalanine. CDR3 DNA is the only sequence kept; it has 39 bases, read in frame from the first base. V was cut back by 5 bases and J by 0 bases, leaving a gap of 7 bases between them. The Qiagen DNeasy kit was used to extract genomic DNA from unsorted PBMCs and from the negatively selected CD4+ and CD8+ fractions. Using primers that anneal to V and J segments, immunoSEQ multiplex PCR amplified the TCR beta CDR3 regions. Amplification bias was minimized using a synthetic immune receptor repertoire, and residual bias was removed computationally after sequencing. On the authors' methods: Repertoire diversity was quantified as the Shannon entropy index using custom Python scripts. Unsorted, CD4+ and CD8+ repertoires were analyzed separately, except for combined analyses in which CD4+ and CD8+ sequences were merged in silico. Clonal expansion was defined as at least a 2-fold frequency increase after treatment relative to C1D1, with a pseudocount of 0.5 for undetected baseline clones. Clones with 0 or 1 copy at C1D1 were defined as singleton clones, while clones with 2 or more copies were defined as non-singleton clones. Clones expanded in unsorted samples were labelled as CD4+, CD8+ or unknown by matching protein sequences in sorted samples from the same patient. Wilcoxon tests were applied to paired samples to test diversity changes from C1D1 to C4D1. Sourced from immuneACCESS, this table was stored by TCRdb with only in-frame sequences that have V and J called. A share of the clones is absent; for the studies checked, an unresolved V gene accounts for under half, and the remainder has no known explanation. V, J and clone size are taken as reported in that table, and D and trimming were inferred from the DNA itself. This sample is represented by tens of thousands of clones; 75% to 90% of them were singletons. Roughly 22% of the sample is taken by the ten largest.

This sample is part of a study of PD-1 blockade in classical Hodgkin lymphoma (dated by TCRdb to the early 2020s). About the full investigation: Nivolumab dosing was 3 mg/kg intravenously every 2 weeks, continuing until either disease progression or unacceptable toxicity. A peripheral blood immune signature of response to PD-1 blockade in classical Hodgkin lymphoma was defined using TCR beta sequencing and CyTOF.

Points the paper makes about the study in general: Trial patients achieving complete response had baseline diversity similar to newly diagnosed patients, whereas partial responders and progressors had significantly lower diversity. By C4D1, a significant rise was seen in CD4+ TCR diversity but not in CD8+ TCR diversity (p=0.0027 vs p=0.16), and the rise was most apparent among complete responders (p=0.02). Newly diagnosed patients were reported to have lower baseline TCR diversity than healthy donors, and relapsed/refractory patients were reported to have lower baseline TCR diversity still. Diversity was lower in patients who began nivolumab less than 1 year after ASCT, so these patients were left out of later analyses to avoid confounding by immune reconstitution. The study covered only a single clinical trial cohort, and the causes of the repertoire differences, possibly disease activity or prior therapy, were still not defined.

Explained via the paper, the time point label denotes: cycle 2 day 1 (C2D1) of nivolumab. Every trial patient had relapsed following autologous stem cell transplantation, and prior brentuximab vedotin exposure was what differed among cohorts A, B and C. The trial cohort included fewer than 65 patients with relapsed/refractory classical Hodgkin lymphoma, and each patient had a best overall response of complete response, partial response or progressive disease. Trial patients were treated with single-agent nivolumab in the multi-cohort phase II CheckMate 205 trial. An independent review committee assessed best overall response using the 2007 International Working Group response criteria. Trial PBMCs were collected just before the start of nivolumab (C1D1) and during therapy at cycle 2 day 1 and cycle 4 day 1. Peripheral blood was collected in 8 mL Vacutainer Cell Preparation Tubes, from which PBMCs were isolated by centrifugation and then cryopreserved.

The receptor comes from a human donor with classical Hodgkin lymphoma. The sample was peripheral blood mononuclear cells (PBMCs), taken before the second cycle of nivolumab. Rearrangement joined TRBV6-6 to TRBJ1-1; the D gene assignment is ambiguous. The DNA sequence is given as TGTGCCAGCAGTATACAGCTGAACACTGAAGCTTTCTTT. Translated, it gives CASSIQLNTEAFF.